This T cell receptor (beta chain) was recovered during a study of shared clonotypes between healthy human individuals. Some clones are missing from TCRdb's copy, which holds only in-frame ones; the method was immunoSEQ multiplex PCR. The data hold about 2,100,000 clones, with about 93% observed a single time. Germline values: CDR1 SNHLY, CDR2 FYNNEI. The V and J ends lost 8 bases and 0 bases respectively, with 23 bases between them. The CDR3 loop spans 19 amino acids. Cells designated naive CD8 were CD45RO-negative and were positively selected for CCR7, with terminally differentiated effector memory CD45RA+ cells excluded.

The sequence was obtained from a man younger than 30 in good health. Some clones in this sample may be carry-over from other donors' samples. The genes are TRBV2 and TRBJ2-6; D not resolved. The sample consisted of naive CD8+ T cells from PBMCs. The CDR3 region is CASQFLVLEPFSGANVLTF. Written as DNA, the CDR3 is TGTGCCAGCCAGTTCCTGGTGCTGGAACCCTTCTCTGGGGCCAACGTCCTGACTTTC.